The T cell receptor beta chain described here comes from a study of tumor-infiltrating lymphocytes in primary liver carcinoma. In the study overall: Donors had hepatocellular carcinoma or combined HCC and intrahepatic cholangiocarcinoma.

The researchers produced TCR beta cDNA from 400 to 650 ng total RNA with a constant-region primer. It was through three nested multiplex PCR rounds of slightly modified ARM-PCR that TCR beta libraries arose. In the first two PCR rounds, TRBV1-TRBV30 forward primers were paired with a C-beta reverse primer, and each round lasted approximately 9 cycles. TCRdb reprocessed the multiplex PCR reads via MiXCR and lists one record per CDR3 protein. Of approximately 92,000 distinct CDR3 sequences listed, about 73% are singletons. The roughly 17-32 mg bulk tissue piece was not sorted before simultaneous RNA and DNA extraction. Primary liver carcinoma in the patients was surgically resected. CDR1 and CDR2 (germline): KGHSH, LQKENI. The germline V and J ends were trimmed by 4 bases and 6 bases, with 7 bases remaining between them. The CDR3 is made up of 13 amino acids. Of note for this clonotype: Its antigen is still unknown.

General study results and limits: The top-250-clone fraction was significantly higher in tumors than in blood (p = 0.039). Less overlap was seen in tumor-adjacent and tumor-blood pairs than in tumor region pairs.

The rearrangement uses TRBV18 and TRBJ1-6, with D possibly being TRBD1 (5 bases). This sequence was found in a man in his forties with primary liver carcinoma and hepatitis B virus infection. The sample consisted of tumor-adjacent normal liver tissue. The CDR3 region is CASSQDSNSPLHF. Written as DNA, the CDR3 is TGTGCCAGCTCACAAGACAGTAATTCACCCCTCCACTTT.